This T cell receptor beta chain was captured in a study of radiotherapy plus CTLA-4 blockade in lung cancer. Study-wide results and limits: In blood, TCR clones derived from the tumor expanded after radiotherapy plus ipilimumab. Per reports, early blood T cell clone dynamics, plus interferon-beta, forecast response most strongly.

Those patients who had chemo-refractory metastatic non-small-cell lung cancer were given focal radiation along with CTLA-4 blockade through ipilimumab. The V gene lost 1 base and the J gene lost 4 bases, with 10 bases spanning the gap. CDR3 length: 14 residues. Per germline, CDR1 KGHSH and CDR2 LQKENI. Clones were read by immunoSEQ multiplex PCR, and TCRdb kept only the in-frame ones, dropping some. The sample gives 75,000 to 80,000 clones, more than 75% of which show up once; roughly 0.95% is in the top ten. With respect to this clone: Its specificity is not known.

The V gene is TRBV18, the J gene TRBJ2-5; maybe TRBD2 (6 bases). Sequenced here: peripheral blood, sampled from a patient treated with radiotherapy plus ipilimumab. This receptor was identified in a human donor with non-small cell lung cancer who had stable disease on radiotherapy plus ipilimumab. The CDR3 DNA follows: TGTGCCAGCTCACCACGCGGGCGGGGAGAGACCCAGTACTTC. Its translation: CASSPRGRGETQYF.